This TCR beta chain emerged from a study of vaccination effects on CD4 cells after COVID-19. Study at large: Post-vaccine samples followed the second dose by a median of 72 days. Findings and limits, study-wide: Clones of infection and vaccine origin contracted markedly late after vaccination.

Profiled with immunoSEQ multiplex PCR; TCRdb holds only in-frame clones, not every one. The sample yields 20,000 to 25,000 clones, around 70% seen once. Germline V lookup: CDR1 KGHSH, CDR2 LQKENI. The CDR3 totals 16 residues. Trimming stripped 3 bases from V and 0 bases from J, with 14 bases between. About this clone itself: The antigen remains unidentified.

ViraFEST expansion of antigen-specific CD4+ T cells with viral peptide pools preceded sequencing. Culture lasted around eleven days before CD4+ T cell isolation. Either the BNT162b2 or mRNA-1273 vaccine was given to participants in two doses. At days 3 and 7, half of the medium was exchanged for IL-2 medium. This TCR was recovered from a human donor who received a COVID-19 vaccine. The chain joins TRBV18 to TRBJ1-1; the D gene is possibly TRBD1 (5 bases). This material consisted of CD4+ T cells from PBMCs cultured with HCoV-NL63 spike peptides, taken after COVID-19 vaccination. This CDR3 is CASSPYAQGMNTEAFF. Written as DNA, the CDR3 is TGTGCCAGCTCACCTTACGCCCAGGGCATGAACACTGAAGCTTTCTTT.